Given below is one T cell receptor (beta chain) in context. Its specificity is not known. V lost 1 base and J lost 4, with 19 bases in between. From germline, CDR1 is SGHDN and CDR2 FVKESK. This CDR3 spans 17 amino acids. Sequencing used immunoSEQ multiplex PCR; TCRdb keeps in-frame clones, though not all of them. The data hold some 200,000 clones, with roughly 91% observed a single time. Recent acute infections and vaccinations were absent in the healthy HIV-negative adult donors. This sample was included in a study of shared clonotypes between healthy human individuals. Regarding the study as a whole: Sharing across four donors was highest in naive CD4 (roughly 5%) and lowest in memory CD8 (0.4%).

The sequenced sample consisted of naive CD4+ T cells sorted from blood. Subset in this sample: CD45RA+ positively selected. This chain uses TRBV14 with TRBJ2-5, with D uncertain. The clonotype originates from a woman in her 30s in good health. The CDR3 region has the DNA TGTGCCAGCAGCCAAGCTGCGGAGTTGACTTCAATAGAGACCCAGTACTTC. This codes for CASSQAAELTSIETQYF.